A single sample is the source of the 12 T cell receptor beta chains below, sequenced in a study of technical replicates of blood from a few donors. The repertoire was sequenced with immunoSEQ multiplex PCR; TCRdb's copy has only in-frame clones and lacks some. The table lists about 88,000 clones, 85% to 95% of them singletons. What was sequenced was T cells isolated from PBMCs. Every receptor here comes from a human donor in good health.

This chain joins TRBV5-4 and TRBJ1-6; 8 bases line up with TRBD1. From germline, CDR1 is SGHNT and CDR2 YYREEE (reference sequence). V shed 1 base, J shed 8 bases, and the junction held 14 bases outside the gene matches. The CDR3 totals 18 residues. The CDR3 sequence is CASSLTFTGGPGDSPLHF. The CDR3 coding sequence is TGTGCCAGCAGCTTGACATTTACAGGGGGTCCCGGTGATTCACCCCTCCACTTT.

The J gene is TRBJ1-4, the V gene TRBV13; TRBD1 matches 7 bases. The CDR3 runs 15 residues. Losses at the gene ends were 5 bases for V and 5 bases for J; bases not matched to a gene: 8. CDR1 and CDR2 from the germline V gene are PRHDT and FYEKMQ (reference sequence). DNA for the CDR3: TGTGCCAGCAGCCATAGGACAGGAGTAAATGAAAAACTGTTTTTT. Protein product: CASSHRTGVNEKLFF.

CDR3 nucleotides: TGTGCCAGCACCCCGACTAGCGGGTACGAGCAGTACTTC. Amino acids: CASTPTSGYEQYF. The chain links TRBV6-1 to TRBJ2-7; 10 bases map to TRBD2. V dropped 7 bases and J dropped 4; count of bases not matched to a gene: 4. CDR1 and CDR2 from the germline V gene are MNHNS and SASEGT. CDR3 length equals 13 residues.

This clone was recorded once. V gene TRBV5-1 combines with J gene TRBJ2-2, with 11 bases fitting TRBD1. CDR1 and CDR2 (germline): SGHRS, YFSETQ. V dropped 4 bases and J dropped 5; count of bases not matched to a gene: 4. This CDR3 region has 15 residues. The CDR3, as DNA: TGCGCCAGCAGCCTGGACAGGGGGCGGACCGGGGAGCTGTTTTTT. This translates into CASSLDRGRTGELFF.

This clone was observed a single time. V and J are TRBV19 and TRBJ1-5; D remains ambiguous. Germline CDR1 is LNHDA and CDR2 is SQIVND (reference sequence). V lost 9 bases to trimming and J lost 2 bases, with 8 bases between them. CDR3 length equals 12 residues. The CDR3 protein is CASRFGNQPQHF. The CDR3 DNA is TGTGCCAGCAGGTTCGGCAATCAGCCCCAGCATTTT.

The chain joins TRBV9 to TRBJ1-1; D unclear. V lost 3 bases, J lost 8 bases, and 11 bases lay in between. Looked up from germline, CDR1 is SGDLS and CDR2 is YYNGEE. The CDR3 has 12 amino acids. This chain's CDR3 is CASSGEVTEAFF. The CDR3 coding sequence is TGTGCCAGCAGCGGGGAGGTGACCGAAGCTTTCTTT.

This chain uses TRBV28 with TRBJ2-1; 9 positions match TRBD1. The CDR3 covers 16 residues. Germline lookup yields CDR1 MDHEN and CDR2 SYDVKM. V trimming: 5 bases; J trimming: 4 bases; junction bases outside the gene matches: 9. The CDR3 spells CASSPGTGTAYNEQFF. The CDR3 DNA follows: TGTGCCAGCAGTCCCGGGACAGGGACCGCATACAATGAGCAGTTCTTC. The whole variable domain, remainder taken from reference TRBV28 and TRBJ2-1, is DVKVTQSSRYLVKRTGEKVFLECVQDMDHENMFWYRQDPGLGLRLIYFSYDVKMKEKGDIPEGYSVSREKKERFSLILESASTNQTSMYLCASSPGTGTAYNEQFFGPGTRLTVL.

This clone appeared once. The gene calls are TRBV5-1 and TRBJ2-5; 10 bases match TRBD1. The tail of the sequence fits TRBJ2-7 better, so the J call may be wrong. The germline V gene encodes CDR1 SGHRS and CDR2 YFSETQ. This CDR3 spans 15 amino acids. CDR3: CASSLPGTGEREQYF. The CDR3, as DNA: TGCGCCAGCAGCTTGCCCGGGACAGGGGAACGCGAGCAGTACTTC.

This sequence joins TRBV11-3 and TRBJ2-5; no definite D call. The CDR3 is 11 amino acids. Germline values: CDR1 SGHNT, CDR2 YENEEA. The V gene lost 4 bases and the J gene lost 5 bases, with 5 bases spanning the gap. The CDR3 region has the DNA TGTGCCAGCAGCTACGGGGAGACCCAGTACTTC. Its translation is CASSYGETQYF.

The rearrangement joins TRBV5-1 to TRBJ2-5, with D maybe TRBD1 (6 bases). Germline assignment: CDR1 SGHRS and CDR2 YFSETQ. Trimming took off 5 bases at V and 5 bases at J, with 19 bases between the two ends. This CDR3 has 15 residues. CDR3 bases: TGCGCCAGCAGTCCGGACAGCAGGGTTCTGGAGACCCAGTACTTC. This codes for CASSPDSRVLETQYF.

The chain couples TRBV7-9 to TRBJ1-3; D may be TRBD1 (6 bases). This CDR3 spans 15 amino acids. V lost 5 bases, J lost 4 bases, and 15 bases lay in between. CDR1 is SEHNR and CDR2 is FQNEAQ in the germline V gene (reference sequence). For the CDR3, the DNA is TGTGCCAGCAGCGGTCGGGGGGCGAGAGGAAACACCATATATTTT. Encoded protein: CASSGRGARGNTIYF.

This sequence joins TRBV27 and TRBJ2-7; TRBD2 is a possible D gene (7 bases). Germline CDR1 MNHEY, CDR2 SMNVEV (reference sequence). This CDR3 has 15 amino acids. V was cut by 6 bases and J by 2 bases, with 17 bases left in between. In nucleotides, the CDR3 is TGTGCCAGCAGCCGTGGTACAGGGACTACCTACGAGCAGTACTTC. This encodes CASSRGTGTTYEQYF.